This T cell receptor (beta chain) was sequenced in a study of PD-L1 blockade in urothelial cancer. Sequenced by immunoSEQ multiplex PCR; TCRdb stores in-frame clones only, minus some. This table has about 100,000 clones, roughly nine tenths appearing once. V lost 3 bases to trimming and J lost 7 bases; unmatched junction nucleotides: 5. The V gene's germline CDR1 is MNHEY and CDR2 SMNVEV (reference sequence). This CDR3 region has 14 residues. Sequenced here: PBMCs, sampled around atezolizumab (anti-PD-L1) treatment. This sequence was found in an elderly woman with urothelial cancer. The chain carries TRBV27 and TRBJ1-4; 7 positions agree with TRBD1. The chain's CDR3 is CASSFGRGAEKLFF. The CDR3 DNA sequence: TGTGCCAGCAGTTTCGGCAGGGGGGCTGAAAAACTGTTTTTT.